The T cell receptor beta chain under discussion was sequenced for a study of tumor and adjacent non-tumor tissue in lung cancer. Study at large: Aged about 31 to 76 years, patients included about 11 men and about 5 women with stage I to III disease.

V shed 3 bases and J shed 14 bases, with 11 bases lying between them. CDR1 and CDR2 (germline): LGHNA, YNFKEQ. This CDR3 comprises 12 residues. Notes on the study in general: In normal lung, the top 100 clones were significantly more dominant than in tumor. TCR diversity was significantly greater in tumor than normal lung tissue.

This sample's RNA came from whole unsorted tissue. Distant lung tissue was collected more than 3 cm away from the tumor edge. Newly diagnosed lung cancer patients had thoracic surgery in China, August–November 2014, without prior chemotherapy. TCRbeta libraries were built with three rounds of nested PCR, modified from ARM-PCR. TCRdb re-called the multiplex PCR reads through MiXCR, storing one row per CDR3 protein. The sample holds 40,000 to 55,000 distinct CDR3 sequences, 74% seen once. With respect to this clonotype: Its specificity is unknown.

This receptor was identified in a woman in her sixties with non-small cell lung cancer. The J gene is TRBJ1-6, the V gene TRBV4-2; no clear D. Specimen: distant non-tumor lung tissue. CDR3 sequence (DNA): TGTGCCAGCAGCCATCGAACCATCACCCTCCACTTT. It translates to CASSHRTITLHF.